Reported below is one TCR beta chain. As yet, its antigen is unknown. Amplification used 60 Vbeta primers and 13 Jbeta primers. TCRdb's table, derived via immunoSEQ multiplex PCR, lists solely in-frame clones and lacks some. The sample has hundreds of thousands of clones, 65% to 85% seen once. Each donor's status was that of a healthy bone marrow donor. The data were obtained in a study of cytomegalovirus exposure and HLA in healthy donors. Regarding the study as a whole: Specificity for CMV antigens was confirmed in vitro for three of the CMV-associated chains. Researchers reported in a later analysis that common viral pathogens appeared linked to several top clusters. A missense DCLRE1C variant was associated with V- and J-gene trimming of TCR beta chains in a later analysis, and an independent cohort replicated the association.

J gave up 5 bases and V 8 bases, and 12 bases lay outside the gene matches. The CDR3 totals 14 residues. Germline V gene data show CDR1 as SNHLY and CDR2 as FYNNEI. This chain connects TRBV2 to TRBJ2-7; 7 nucleotides line up with TRBD1. The sequenced material came from PBMCs. This receptor was taken from a female donor in good health and CMV-seronegative. CDR3 loop: CASGEDRLPNEQYF. CDR3 nucleotides: TGTGCCAGCGGAGAGGACAGGCTCCCCAACGAGCAGTACTTC.